This entry is about one T cell receptor (beta chain). Antigen: not known. This sample stems from a study of T cell repertoires in cytomegalovirus infection. Study details: Both CMV infection and a matching HLA type were indicated by public TCR beta signatures. Study-level findings and limits: CMV-specific HLA-C-restricted TCR beta clonotypes dominated the ex vivo response.

TCRdb itself ran the reads through MiXCR, one entry per CDR3 protein. This table has around 170,000 distinct CDR3 sequences, approximately 17% appearing once. The CDR3 is made up of 18 amino acids. Germline CDR1 and CDR2: LGHNA and YNFKEQ. Trimming took 1 base from V and 6 from J; bases not matched to a gene: 14. This sequence joins TRBV4-2 and TRBJ2-1, with TRBD2 identical over 8 bases. The sequence was obtained from a human donor in good health (CMV status not recorded). Some clones in this sample may be carry-over from other donors' samples. Sequenced input: CD8+ T cells from PBMCs. The CDR3 DNA follows: TGTGCCAGCAGCCAAGGAAGAGGGGGGACTAGAGGTCGCAATGAGCAGTTCTTC. As protein: CASSQGRGGTRGRNEQFF.